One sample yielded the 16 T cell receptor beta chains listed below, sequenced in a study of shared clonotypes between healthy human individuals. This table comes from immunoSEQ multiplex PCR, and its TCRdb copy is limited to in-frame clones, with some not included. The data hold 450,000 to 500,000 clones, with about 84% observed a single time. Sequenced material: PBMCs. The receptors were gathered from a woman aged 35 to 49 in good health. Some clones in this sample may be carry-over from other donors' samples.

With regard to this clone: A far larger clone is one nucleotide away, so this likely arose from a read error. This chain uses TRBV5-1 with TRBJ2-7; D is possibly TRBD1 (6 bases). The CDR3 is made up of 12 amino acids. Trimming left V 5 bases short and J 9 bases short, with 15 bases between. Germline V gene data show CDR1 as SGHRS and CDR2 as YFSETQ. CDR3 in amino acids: CASSSQGWWQYF. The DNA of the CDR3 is TGCGCCAGCAGTTCACAGGGATGGTGGCAGTACTTC. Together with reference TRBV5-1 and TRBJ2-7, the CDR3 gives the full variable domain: KAGVTQTPRYLIKTRGQQVTLSCSPISGHRSVSWYQQTPGQGLQFLFEYFSETQRNKGNFPGRFSGRQFSNSRSEMNVSTLELGDSALYLCASSSQGWWQYFGPGTRLTVT.

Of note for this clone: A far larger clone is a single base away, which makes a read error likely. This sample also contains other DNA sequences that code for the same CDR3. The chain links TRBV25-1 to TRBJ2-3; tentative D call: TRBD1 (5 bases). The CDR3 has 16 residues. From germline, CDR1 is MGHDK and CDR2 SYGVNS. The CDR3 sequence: CASSEYGRVGTDTQYF. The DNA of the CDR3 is TGTGCCAGCAGCGAATATGGCAGGGTAGGCACAGATACGCAGTATTTT. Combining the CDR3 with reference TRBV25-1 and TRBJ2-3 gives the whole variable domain EADIYQTPRYLVIGTGKKITLECSQTMGHDKMYWYQQDPGMELHLIHYSYGVNSTEKGDLSSESTVSRIRTEHFPLTLESARPSHTSQYLCASSEYGRVGTDTQYFGPGTRLTVL.

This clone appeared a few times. CDR3 in amino acids: CASRTSGSYEQYF. CDR3 sequence (DNA): TGTGCCAGCCGGACTAGCGGCTCCTACGAGCAGTACTTC. This chain links TRBV27 with TRBJ2-7, with 10 nucleotides matching TRBD2. Germline CDR1 MNHEY, CDR2 SMNVEV (reference sequence). V shed 8 bases, J shed 0 bases, and the junction held 1 base outside the gene matches. This CDR3 contains 13 residues.

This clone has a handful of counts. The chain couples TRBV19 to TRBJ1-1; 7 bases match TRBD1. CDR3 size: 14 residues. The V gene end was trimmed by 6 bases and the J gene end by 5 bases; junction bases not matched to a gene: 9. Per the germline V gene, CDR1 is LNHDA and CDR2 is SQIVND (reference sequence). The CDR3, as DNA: TGTGCCAGTAGGCCCCAGGGGGGAGGAACTGAAGCTTTCTTT. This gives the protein CASRPQGGGTEAFF.

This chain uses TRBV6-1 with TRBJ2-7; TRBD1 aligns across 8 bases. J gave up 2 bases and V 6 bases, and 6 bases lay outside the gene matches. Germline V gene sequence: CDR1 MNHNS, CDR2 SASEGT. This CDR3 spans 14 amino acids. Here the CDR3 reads CASSPGQATYEQYF. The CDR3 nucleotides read TGTGCCAGCAGCCCGGGACAGGCGACCTACGAGCAGTACTTC.

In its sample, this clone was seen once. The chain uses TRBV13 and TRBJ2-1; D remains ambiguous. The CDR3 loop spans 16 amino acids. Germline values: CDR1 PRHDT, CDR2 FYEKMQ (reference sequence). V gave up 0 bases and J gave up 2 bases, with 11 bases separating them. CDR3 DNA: TGTGCCAGCAGCTTAGGAGGCCTTTCGGCCTACAATGAGCAGTTCTTC. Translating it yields CASSLGGLSAYNEQFF.

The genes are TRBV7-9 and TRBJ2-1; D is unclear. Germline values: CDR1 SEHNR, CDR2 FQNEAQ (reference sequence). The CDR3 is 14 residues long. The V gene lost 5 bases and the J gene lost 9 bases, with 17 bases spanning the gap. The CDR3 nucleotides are TGTGCCAGCAGCCCACTTGCCCTGGTAGGTGAGCAGTTCTTC. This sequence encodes CASSPLALVGEQFF.

In DNA form, the CDR3 reads TGCGCCAGCAGTGAGTCACACGGAGCCTATGGCTACACCTTC. It encodes CASSESHGAYGYTF. The chain has TRBV10-1 and TRBJ1-2; D is uncertain. This CDR3 is 14 amino acids long. Germline V gene sequence: CDR1 WNHNN, CDR2 SYGVQD (reference sequence). Trimming shortened V by 0 bases and J by 4 bases, and 9 bases separated the two germline ends.

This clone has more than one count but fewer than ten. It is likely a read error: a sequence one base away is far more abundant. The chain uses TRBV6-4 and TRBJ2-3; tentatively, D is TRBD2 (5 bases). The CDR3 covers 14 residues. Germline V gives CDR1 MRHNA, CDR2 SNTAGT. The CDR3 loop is CASGDKGGTDTQYF. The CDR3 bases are TGTGCCAGCGGTGATAAGGGAGGCACAGATACGCAGTATTTT.

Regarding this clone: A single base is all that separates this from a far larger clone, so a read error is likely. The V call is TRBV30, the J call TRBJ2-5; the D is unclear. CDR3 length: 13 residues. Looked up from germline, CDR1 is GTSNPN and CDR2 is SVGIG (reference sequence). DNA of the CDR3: TGTGCCTTGAGTGTCGGCTTAGAAGGGACCCAGTACTTC. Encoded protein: CALSVGLEGTQYF. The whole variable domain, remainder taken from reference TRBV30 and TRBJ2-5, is SQTIHQWPATLVQPVGSPLSLECTVEGTSNPNLYWYRQAAGRGLQLLFYSVGIGQISSEVPQNLSASRPQDRQFILSSKKLLLSDSGFYLCALSVGLEGTQYFGPGTRLLVL.

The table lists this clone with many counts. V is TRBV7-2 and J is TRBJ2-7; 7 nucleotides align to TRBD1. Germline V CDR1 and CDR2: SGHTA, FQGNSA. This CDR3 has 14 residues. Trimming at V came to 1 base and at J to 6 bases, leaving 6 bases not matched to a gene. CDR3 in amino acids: CASSLDRGAGEQYF. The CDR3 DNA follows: TGTGCCAGCAGCTTAGACAGGGGAGCCGGCGAGCAGTACTTC.

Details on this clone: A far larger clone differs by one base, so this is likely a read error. The CDR3 region is CAWSDKAYTEAFF. CDR3 nucleotides: TGTGCCTGGAGCGACAAGGCCTACACTGAAGCTTTCTTT. This chain uses TRBV30 with TRBJ1-1, with D unresolved. CDR1 is GTSNPN and CDR2 is SVGIG in the germline V gene (reference sequence). Between the trimmed V and J ends, which lost 3 bases and 3 bases, there was a span of 11 bases. This CDR3 comprises 13 residues. Supplemented by reference TRBV30 and TRBJ1-1, the full variable domain reads SQTIHQWPATLVQPVGSPLSLECTVEGTSNPNLYWYRQAAGRGLQLLFYSVGIGQISSEVPQNLSASRPQDRQFILSSKKLLLSDSGFYLCAWSDKAYTEAFFGQGTRLTVV.

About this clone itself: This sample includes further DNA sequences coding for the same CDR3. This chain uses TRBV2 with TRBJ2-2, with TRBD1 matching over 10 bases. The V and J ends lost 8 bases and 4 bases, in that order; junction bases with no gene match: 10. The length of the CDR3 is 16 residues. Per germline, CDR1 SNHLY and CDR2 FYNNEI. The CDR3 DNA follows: TGTGCCAGCTACGGGACAGGGGTAGGTCTCACCGGGGAGCTGTTTTTT. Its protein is CASYGTGVGLTGELFF. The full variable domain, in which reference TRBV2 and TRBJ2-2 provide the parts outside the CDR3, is EPEVTQTPSHQVTQMGQEVILRCVPISNHLYFYWYRQILGQKVEFLVSFYNNEISEKSEIFDDQFSVERPDGSNFTLKIRSTKLEDSAMYFCASYGTGVGLTGELFFGEGSRLTVL.

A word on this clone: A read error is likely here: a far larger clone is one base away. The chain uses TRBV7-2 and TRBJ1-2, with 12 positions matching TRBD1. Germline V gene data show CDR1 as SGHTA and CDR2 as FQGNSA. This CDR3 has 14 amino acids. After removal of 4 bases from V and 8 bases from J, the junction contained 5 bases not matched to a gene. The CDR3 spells CASSYGTGGLGYTF. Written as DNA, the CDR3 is TGTGCCAGCAGCTATGGGACAGGGGGCCTGGGCTACACCTTC.

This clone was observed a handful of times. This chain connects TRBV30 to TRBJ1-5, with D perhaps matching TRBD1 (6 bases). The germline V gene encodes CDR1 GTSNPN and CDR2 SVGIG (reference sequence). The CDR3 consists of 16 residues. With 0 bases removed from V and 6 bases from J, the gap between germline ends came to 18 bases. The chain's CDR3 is CAWSVRLGGAGQPQHF. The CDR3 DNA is TGTGCCTGGAGTGTAAGGTTGGGGGGGGCTGGTCAGCCCCAGCATTTT.

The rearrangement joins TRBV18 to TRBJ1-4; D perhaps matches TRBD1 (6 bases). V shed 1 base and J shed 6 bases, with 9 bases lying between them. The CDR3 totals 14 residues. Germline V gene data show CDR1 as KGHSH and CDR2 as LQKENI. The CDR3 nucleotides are TGTGCCAGCTCACCACGGGGGGCTGATGAAAAACTGTTTTTT. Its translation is CASSPRGADEKLFF.